The clone carrying this T cell receptor (beta chain) was found a few times. Its antigen is unidentified. With template switching, a universal primer site was added, and the cDNA carried unique molecular identifiers. TCRdb itself ran the 5' RACE reads through MiXCR, one entry per CDR3 protein. Of fewer than 550,000 distinct CDR3 sequences in the sample, 14% were seen once. The sample comes from a study of identical twins. Study conclusions and caveats: Modelling approaches yielded underestimates of out-of-frame TCR alpha sharing between monozygotic twins. Excess low generation probability was seen in twin-shared out-of-frame alpha sequences.

Germline-derived CDR1 and CDR2 are DFQATT and SNEGSKA (reference sequence). The V segment lost 6 bases and the J segment 4 bases; nucleotides outside the gene matches: 6. The CDR3 covers 13 residues. The same data also contributed to another study, on yellow fever vaccine responses in identical twins.

The chain recombines TRBV20-1 with TRBJ2-7; 10 bases are a match to TRBD1. The sample comprised CD4+ T cells sorted from blood. The source of this sequence is a woman younger than 35 in good health. The CDR3, as DNA: TGCAGTGCAGGGGACAGGGGTTTGTACGAGCAGTACTTC. Residues: CSAGDRGLYEQYF.